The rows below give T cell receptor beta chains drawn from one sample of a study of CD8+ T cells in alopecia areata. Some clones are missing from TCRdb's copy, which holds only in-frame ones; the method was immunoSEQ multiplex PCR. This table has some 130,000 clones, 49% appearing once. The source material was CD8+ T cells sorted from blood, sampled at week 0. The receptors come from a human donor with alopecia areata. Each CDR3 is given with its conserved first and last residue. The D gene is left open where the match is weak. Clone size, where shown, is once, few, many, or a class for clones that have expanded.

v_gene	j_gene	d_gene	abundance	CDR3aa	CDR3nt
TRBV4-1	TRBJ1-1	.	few	CASSPRPAMNTEAFF	TGCGCCAGCAGCCCCAGACCTGCGATGAACACTGAAGCTTTCTTT
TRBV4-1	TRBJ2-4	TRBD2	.	CASSQLLLAGVAKNIQYF	TGCGCCAGCAGCCAACTTTTGCTAGCGGGGGTAGCCAAAAACATTCAGTACTTC
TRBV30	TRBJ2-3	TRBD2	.	CAWSGGGDDTQYF	TGTGCCTGGAGTGGCGGGGGGGACGATACGCAGTATTTT
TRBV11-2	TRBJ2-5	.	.	CASSRGRGPSPETQYF	TGTGCCAGCAGCCGGGGTCGAGGCCCAAGCCCAGAGACCCAGTACTTC
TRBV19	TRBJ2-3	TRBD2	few	CATSASGRTDTQYF	TGTGCCACCTCGGCTAGCGGACGCACAGATACGCAGTATTTT
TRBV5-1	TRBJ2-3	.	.	CASSLSGSTDTQYF	TGCGCCAGCAGCTTGTCGGGGAGCACAGATACGCAGTATTTT
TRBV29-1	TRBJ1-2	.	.	CSVEDQAGDHGYTF	TGCAGCGTTGAAGATCAGGCAGGGGATCATGGCTACACCTTC
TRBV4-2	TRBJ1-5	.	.	CASSHDDGGLGSNQPQHF	TGTGCCAGCAGCCACGACGACGGGGGCCTGGGGAGCAATCAGCCCCAGCATTTT
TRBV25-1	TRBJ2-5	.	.	CASSVGEGEETQYF	TGTGCCAGCAGTGTCGGGGAAGGAGAGGAGACCCAGTACTTC
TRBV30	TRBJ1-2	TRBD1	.	CASTGTGDLANYGYTF	TGTGCCTCCACCGGGACAGGGGACTTAGCTAACTATGGCTACACCTTC
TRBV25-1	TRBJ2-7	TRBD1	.	CASSEFSQGAHEQYF	TGTGCCAGCAGTGAATTCAGCCAGGGGGCACACGAGCAGTACTTC
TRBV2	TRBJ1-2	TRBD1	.	CASSEFEGANYGYTF	TGTGCCAGCAGTGAATTCGAGGGGGCGAACTATGGCTACACCTTC
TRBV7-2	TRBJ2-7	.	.	CATSPGPRTYEQYF	TGTGCCACCTCCCCGGGCCCGCGCACCTACGAGCAGTACTTC
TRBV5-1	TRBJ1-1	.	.	CASSLKENTEAFF	TGCGCCAGCAGCTTGAAGGAGAACACTGAAGCTTTCTTT
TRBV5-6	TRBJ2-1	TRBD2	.	CASSLESGGALNEQFF	TGTGCCAGCAGCTTGGAGAGCGGGGGGGCCCTCAATGAGCAGTTCTTC
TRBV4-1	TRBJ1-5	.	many	CASSQSQVYNQPQHF	TGCGCCAGCAGCCAAAGCCAGGTCTATAATCAGCCCCAGCATTTT
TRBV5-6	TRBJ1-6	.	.	CASSLARASPLHF	TGTGCCAGCAGCTTGGCCAGGGCTTCACCCCTCCACTTT
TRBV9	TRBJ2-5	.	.	CASSKGGSLETQYF	TGTGCCAGCAGCAAAGGTGGCAGTTTGGAGACCCAGTACTTC
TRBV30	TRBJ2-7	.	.	CAWSGGISDYEQYF	TGTGCCTGGAGTGGAGGGATCTCCGACTACGAGCAGTACTTC
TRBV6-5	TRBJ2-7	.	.	CAGGRGDEQYF	TGTGCCGGGGGCAGGGGGGACGAGCAGTACTTC
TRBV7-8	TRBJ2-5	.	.	CASSLILQPYQETQYF	TGTGCCAGCAGCTTAATTCTTCAACCGTACCAAGAGACCCAGTACTTC
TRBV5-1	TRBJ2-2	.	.	CASCDTDTGELFF	TGCGCCAGCTGCGACACGGACACCGGGGAGCTGTTTTTT
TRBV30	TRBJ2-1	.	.	CAHTRLGPRDEQFF	TGTGCCCATACTAGACTAGGACCCCGGGATGAGCAGTTCTTC
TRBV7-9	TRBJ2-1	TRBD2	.	CASSPLAGGLDEQFF	TGTGCCAGCAGCCCCCTCGCGGGGGGGTTAGATGAGCAGTTCTTC
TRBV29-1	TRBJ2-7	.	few	CSVESGNSYEQYF	TGCAGCGTAGAATCGGGTAATTCCTACGAGCAGTACTTC
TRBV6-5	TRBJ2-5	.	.	CASSSAGEGTQYF	TGTGCCAGCAGTTCGGCAGGGGAAGGGACCCAGTACTTC
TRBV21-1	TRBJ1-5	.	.	CASSARGRGGVGNQPQHF	TGTGCCAGCAGCGCCCGAGGACGGGGCGGGGTTGGCAATCAGCCCCAGCATTTT
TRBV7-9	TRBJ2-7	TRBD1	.	CASGTGVDIYEQYF	TGTGCCAGCGGTACAGGGGTTGATATTTACGAGCAGTACTTC
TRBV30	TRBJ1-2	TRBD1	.	CASGQGGSYGYTF	TGTGCCTCCGGACAGGGGGGAAGCTATGGCTACACCTTC
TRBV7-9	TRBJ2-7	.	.	CASSPGPSYEQYF	TGTGCCAGCAGCCCAGGGCCTTCGTACGAGCAGTACTTC
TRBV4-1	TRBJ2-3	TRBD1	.	CATQGVLRGTDTQYF	TGCGCCACCCAGGGGGTTTTGCGGGGCACAGATACGCAGTATTTT
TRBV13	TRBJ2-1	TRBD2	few	CASSLETSPYNEQFF	TGTGCCAGCAGCTTGGAGACTAGCCCCTACAATGAGCAGTTCTTC
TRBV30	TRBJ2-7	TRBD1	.	CAWSVGTEYEQYF	TGTGCCTGGAGTGTAGGGACAGAATACGAGCAGTACTTC
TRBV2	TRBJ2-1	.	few	CASSDEYNEQFF	TGTGCCAGCAGTGATGAATACAATGAGCAGTTCTTC
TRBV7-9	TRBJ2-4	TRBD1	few	CASSSPGQTKNIQYF	TGTGCCAGCAGCTCTCCGGGACAGACCAAAAACATTCAGTACTTC
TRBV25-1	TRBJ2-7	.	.	CATAGRYEQYF	TGTGCCACCGCGGGCCGCTACGAGCAGTACTTC
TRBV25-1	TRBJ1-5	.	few	CASSEQGNQPQHF	TGTGCCAGCAGTGAACAGGGCAATCAGCCCCAGCATTTT
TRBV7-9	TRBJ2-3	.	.	CASSSPRGTDTQYF	TGTGCCAGCAGCTCTCCCAGAGGCACAGATACGCAGTATTTT
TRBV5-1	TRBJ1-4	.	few	CASSPDSQGEKLFF	TGCGCCAGCAGCCCGGACAGTCAGGGTGAAAAACTGTTTTTT
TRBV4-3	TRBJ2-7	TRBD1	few	CASSQDRQGGYEQYF	TGCGCCAGCAGCCAAGATCGACAGGGTGGGTACGAGCAGTACTTC
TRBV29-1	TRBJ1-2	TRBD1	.	CSAQGAGGYTF	TGCAGCGCACAGGGGGCTGGTGGCTACACCTTC
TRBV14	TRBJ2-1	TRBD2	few	CASSLSRGAYNEQFF	TGTGCCAGCAGCCTCTCGCGGGGGGCCTACAATGAGCAGTTCTTC
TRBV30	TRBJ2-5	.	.	CAWSNRGKETQYF	TGTGCCTGGAGTAATCGGGGGAAGGAGACCCAGTACTTC
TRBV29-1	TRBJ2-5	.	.	CSYPTPQETQYF	TGCAGCTATCCGACACCTCAAGAGACCCAGTACTTC
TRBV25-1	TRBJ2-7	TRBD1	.	CASRGTGGTYEQYF	TGTGCCAGCAGGGGGACAGGCGGGACCTACGAGCAGTACTTC
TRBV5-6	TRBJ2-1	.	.	CASSLARLDNEQFF	TGTGCCAGCAGCTTGGCGCGGCTAGACAATGAGCAGTTCTTC
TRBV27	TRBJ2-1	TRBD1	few	CASSKSPGQISYNEQFF	TGTGCCAGCAGTAAAAGCCCGGGACAGATCTCCTACAATGAGCAGTTCTTC
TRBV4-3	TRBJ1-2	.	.	CASSQTDRTNYGYTF	TGCGCCAGCAGCCAGACGGACAGAACTAACTATGGCTACACCTTC
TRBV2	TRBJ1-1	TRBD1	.	CARKNRGLAFF	TGTGCCCGCAAAAACAGGGGTTTGGCTTTCTTT
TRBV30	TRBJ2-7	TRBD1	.	CAWSVRDRGDEQYF	TGTGCCTGGAGTGTAAGGGACAGGGGCGACGAGCAGTACTTC
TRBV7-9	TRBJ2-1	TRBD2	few	CASSSSAGGLYNEQFF	TGTGCCAGCAGCTCCTCGGCGGGGGGCTTATACAATGAGCAGTTCTTC
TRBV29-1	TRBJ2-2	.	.	CSVEDQGLVTGELFF	TGCAGCGTTGAAGATCAGGGGTTGGTTACCGGGGAGCTGTTTTTT
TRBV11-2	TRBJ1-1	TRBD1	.	CASTMFGTGARDTEAFF	TGTGCCAGCACCATGTTCGGGACAGGGGCTCGTGACACTGAAGCTTTCTTT
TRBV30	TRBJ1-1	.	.	CAWSLGPLNTEAFF	TGTGCCTGGAGCCTGGGACCGCTGAACACTGAAGCTTTCTTT